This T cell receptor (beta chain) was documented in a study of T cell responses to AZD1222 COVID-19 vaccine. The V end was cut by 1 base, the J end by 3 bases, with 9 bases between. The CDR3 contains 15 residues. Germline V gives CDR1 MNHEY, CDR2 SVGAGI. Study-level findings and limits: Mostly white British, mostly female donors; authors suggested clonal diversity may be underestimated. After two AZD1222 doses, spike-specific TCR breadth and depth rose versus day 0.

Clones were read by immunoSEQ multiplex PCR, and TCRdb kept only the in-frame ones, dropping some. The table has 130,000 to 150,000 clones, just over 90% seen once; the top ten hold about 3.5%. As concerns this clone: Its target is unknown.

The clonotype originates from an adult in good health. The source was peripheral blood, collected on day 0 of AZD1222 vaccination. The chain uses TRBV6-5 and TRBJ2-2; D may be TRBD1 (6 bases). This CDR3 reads CASSYWDIDTGELFF. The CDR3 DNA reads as TGTGCCAGCAGTTACTGGGACATAGACACCGGGGAGCTGTTTTTT.